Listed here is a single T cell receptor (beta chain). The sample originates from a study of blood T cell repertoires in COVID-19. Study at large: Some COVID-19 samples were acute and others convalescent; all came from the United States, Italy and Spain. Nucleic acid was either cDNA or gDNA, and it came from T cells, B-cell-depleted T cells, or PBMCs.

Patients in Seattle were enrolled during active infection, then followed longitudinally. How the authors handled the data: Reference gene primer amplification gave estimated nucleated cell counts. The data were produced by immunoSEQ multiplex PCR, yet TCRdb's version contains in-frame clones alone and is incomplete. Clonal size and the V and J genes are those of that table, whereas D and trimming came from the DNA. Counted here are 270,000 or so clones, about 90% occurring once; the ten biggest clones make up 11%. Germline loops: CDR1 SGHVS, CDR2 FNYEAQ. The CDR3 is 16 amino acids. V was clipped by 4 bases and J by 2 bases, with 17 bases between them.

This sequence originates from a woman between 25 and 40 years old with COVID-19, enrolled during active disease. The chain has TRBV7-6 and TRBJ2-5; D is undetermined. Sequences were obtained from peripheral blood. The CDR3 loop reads CASSSPNWAEQETQYF. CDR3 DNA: TGTGCCAGCAGCTCACCTAATTGGGCCGAACAAGAGACCCAGTACTTC.